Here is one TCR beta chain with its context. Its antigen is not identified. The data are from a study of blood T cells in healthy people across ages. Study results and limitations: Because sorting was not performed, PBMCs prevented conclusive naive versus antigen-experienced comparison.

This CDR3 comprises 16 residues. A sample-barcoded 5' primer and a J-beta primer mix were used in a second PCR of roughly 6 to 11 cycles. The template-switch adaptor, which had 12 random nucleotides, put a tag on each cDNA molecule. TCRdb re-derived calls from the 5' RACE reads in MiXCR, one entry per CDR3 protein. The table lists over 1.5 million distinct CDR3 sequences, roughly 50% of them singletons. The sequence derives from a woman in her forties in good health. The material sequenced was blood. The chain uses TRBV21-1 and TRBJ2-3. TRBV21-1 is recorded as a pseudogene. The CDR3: CASSKFGVFPTDTQYF. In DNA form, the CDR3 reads TGTGCCAGCAGCAAATTCGGGGTATTCCCCACGGATACGCAGTATTTT.